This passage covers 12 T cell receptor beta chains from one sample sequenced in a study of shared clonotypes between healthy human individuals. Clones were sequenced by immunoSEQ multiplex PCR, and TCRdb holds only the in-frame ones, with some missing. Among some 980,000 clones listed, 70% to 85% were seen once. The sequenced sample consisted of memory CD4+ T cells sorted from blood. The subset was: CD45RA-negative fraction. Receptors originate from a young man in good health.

The CDR3 bases are TGTGCCAGCAGTTACTCTTCAGGGCTGGGTGAAAAACTGTTTTTT. This sequence encodes CASSYSSGLGEKLFF. This chain joins TRBV6-5 and TRBJ1-4; perhaps TRBD1 as D (5 bases). The CDR3 consists of 15 residues. Germline V gives CDR1 MNHEY, CDR2 SVGAGI. Trimming left V 0 bases short and J 7 bases short, with 12 bases between.

CDR3 region: CAWSVTGGYAYEQYF. The CDR3 region has the DNA TGTGCCTGGAGTGTAACAGGGGGCTACGCCTACGAGCAGTACTTC. J is TRBJ2-7 and V is TRBV30, with TRBD1 matching over 9 bases. Germline assignment: CDR1 GTSNPN and CDR2 SVGIG (reference sequence). V shed 0 bases and J 2 bases; nucleotides not matched to a gene: 5. The CDR3 consists of 15 residues.

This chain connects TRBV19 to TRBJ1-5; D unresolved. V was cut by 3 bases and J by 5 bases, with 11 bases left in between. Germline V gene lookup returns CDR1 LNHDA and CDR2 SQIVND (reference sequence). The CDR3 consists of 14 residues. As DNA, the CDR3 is TGTGCCAGTAGTATTTCGGTCAGTCATCAGCCCCAGCATTTT. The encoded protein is CASSISVSHQPQHF.

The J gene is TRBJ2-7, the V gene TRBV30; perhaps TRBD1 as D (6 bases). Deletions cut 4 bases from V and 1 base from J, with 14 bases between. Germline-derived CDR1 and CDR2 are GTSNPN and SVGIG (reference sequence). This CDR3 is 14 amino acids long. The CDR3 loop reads CAWTWDTQSYEQYF. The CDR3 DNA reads TGTGCCTGGACTTGGGACACCCAATCCTACGAGCAGTACTTC.

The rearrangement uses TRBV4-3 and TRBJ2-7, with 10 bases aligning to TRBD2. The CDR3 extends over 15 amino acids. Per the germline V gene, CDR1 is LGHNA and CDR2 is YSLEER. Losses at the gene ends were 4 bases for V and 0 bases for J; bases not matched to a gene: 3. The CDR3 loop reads CASSPSSGSSYEQYF. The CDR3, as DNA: TGCGCCAGCAGCCCCTCTAGCGGGAGCTCCTACGAGCAGTACTTC.

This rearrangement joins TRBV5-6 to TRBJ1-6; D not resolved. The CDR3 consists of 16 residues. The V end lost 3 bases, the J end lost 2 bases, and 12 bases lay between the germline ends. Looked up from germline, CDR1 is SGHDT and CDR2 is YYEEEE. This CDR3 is CASSSATGTYNSPLHF. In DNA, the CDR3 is TGTGCCAGCAGCTCGGCGACTGGGACCTATAATTCACCCCTCCACTTT.

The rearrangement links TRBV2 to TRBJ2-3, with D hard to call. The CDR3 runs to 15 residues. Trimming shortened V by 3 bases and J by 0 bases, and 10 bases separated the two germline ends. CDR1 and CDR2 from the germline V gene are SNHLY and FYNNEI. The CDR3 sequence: CASSDQQSSTDTQYF. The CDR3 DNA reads TGTGCCAGCAGTGACCAACAGTCGAGCACAGATACGCAGTATTTT.

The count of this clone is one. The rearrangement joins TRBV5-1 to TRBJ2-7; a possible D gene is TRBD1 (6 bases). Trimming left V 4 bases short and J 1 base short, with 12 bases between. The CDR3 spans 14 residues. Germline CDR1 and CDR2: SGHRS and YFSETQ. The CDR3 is CASSPLDRSYEQYF. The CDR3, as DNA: TGCGCCAGCAGCCCCCTGGACAGATCCTACGAGCAGTACTTC.

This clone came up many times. Written as DNA, the CDR3 is TGTGCCAGCAGTGAATTATCGGGACCTAACTATGGCTACACCTTC. It yields the protein CASSELSGPNYGYTF. The chain employs TRBV6-1 and TRBJ1-2; D might be TRBD1 (5 bases). CDR1 is MNHNS, CDR2 SASEGT, per germline. Trimming took off 2 bases at V and 0 bases at J, with 10 bases between the two ends. The CDR3 sequence is 15 residues long.

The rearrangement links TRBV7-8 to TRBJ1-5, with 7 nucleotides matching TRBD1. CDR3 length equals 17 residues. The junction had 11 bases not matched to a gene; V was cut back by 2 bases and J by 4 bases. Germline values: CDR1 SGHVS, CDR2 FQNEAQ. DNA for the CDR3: TGTGCCAGCAGCTTACGCACAGGGGAGGGGGGAAATCAGCCCCAGCATTTT. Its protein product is CASSLRTGEGGNQPQHF.

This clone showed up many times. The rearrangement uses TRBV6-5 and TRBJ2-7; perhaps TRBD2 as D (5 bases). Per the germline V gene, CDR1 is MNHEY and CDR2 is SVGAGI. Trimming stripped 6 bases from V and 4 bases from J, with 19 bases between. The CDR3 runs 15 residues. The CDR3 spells CASREALGHLYEQYF. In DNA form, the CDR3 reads TGTGCCAGCAGGGAGGCCTTGGGCCACCTATACGAGCAGTACTTC.

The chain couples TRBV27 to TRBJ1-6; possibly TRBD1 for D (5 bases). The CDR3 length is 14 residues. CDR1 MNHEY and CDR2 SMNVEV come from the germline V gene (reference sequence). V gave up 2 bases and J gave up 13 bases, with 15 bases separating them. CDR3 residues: CASSLGQGGNPLHF. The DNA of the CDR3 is TGTGCCAGCAGTTTAGGGCAGGGCGGTAATCCCCTCCACTTT.